This TCR beta chain was profiled in a study of T cells after posttransplantation cyclophosphamide. Sequencing used immunoSEQ multiplex PCR; TCRdb keeps in-frame clones, though not all of them. The table lists about 21,000 clones, around 89% of them singletons. Trimming pared 5 bases from V and 2 bases from J, leaving 15 bases between. Germline loops: CDR1 MNHNY, CDR2 SVGAGI (reference sequence). The CDR3 is made up of 15 amino acids. Controls had myeloablative marrow grafts with methotrexate and calcineurin inhibitor, sampled at 1 year. The chain joins TRBV6-6 to TRBJ2-5; a weak D match, TRBD1 (5 bases). The sequences come from PBMCs, collected about 360 days after allogeneic stem cell transplant with calcineurin inhibitor and methotrexate. This receptor was identified in a female patient aged 25-40 years who received an allogeneic stem cell transplant from an unrelated donor, was CMV-positive, and had acute and chronic GVHD. A subset of T cells may come from the graft donor. Here the CDR3 reads CASSQSTAPQETQYF. The CDR3, as DNA: TGTGCCAGCAGTCAATCGACAGCCCCGCAAGAGACCCAGTACTTC.